Shown below are 22 T cell receptor beta chains from a single sample sequenced in a study of shared clonotypes between healthy human individuals. TCRdb's copy holds only in-frame clones and misses some; the assay was immunoSEQ multiplex PCR. The table shows 800,000 to 1,200,000 clones, with about four fifths occurring only once. Sample: memory CD4+ T cells from PBMCs. Specified subset: CD45RA-negative fraction. Receptors were obtained from a man between 18 and 29 years old in good health. Some clones in this sample may be carry-over from other donors' samples.

The rearrangement uses TRBV29-1 and TRBJ1-2, with TRBD1 matching over 9 bases. Germline CDR1 reads SQVTM; CDR2 reads ANQGSEA. This CDR3 spans 13 amino acids. The junction had 7 bases not matched to a gene; V was cut back by 8 bases and J by 3 bases. This CDR3 is CSFYRGRDYGYTF. The CDR3 nucleotides read TGCAGCTTCTACAGGGGGCGCGACTATGGCTACACCTTC.

V gene TRBV2 combines with J gene TRBJ2-2; D possibly corresponds to TRBD1 (5 bases). The CDR3 is 14 residues long. Trimming pared 3 bases from V and 2 bases from J, leaving 7 bases between. Germline values: CDR1 SNHLY, CDR2 FYNNEI. The CDR3 coding sequence is TGTGCCAGCAGTGACAGGGTAAACACCGGGGAGCTGTTTTTT. Translated: CASSDRVNTGELFF.

The CDR3 nucleotides are TGTGCCAGCAGTTGGCTGGGGGACCTGATGACTGAAGCTTTCTTT. Residues: CASSWLGDLMTEAFF. J is TRBJ1-1 and V is TRBV11-1, with a possible D match to TRBD1 (5 bases). The CDR3 is 15 amino acids. The germline CDR1 and CDR2 sequences are SGHAT and FQDESV (reference sequence). Trimming shortened V by 6 bases and J by 5 bases, and 19 bases separated the two germline ends.

The chain employs TRBV4-1 and TRBJ2-7; D ambiguous. The CDR3 is 13 residues long. Germline V gene sequence: CDR1 MGHRA, CDR2 YSYEKL. V was pared by 0 bases and J by 4 bases, with 7 bases between. This chain's CDR3 is CASSQDYRYEQYF. The CDR3 bases are TGCGCCAGCAGCCAAGATTATAGGTACGAGCAGTACTTC.

The rearrangement uses TRBV28 and TRBJ2-1; 10 bases agree with TRBD2. Germline loops: CDR1 MDHEN, CDR2 SYDVKM. The CDR3 totals 15 residues. J gave up 9 bases and V 7 bases, and 12 bases lay outside the gene matches. In nucleotides, the CDR3 is TGTGCCAGCAAATTGAAAGCGGGAGGGCCTGGTGAGCAGTTCTTC. Translating it yields CASKLKAGGPGEQFF.

The rearrangement uses TRBV5-4 and TRBJ1-1; D gene uncertain. V was pared by 0 bases and J by 3 bases, with 12 bases between. The CDR3 is made up of 15 amino acids. Germline V gene sequence: CDR1 SGHNT, CDR2 YYREEE (reference sequence). The CDR3 coding sequence is TGTGCCAGCAGCTTGGCCTCGGGCGGCTACACTGAAGCTTTCTTT. It encodes CASSLASGGYTEAFF.

The CDR3 bases are TGTGCCAGTAGCAAAGAGGGGGTAGTCACCGGGGAGCTGTTTTTT. Its translation is CASSKEGVVTGELFF. This chain connects TRBV19 to TRBJ2-2; a possible D gene is TRBD1 (6 bases). This CDR3 comprises 15 residues. Germline CDR1 and CDR2: LNHDA and SQIVND (reference sequence). The germline V and J ends were trimmed by 6 bases and 4 bases, with 15 bases remaining between them. The whole variable domain, filled in from reference TRBV19 and TRBJ2-2, reads DGGITQSPKYLFRKEGQNVTLSCEQNLNHDAMYWYRQDPGQGLRLIYYSQIVNDFQKGDIAEGYSVSREKKESFPLTVTSAQKNPTAFYLCASSKEGVVTGELFFGEGSRLTVL.

The V gene is TRBV30, the J gene TRBJ1-1, with no clear D. The CDR3 has 13 amino acids. V was pared by 0 bases and J by 3 bases, with 8 bases between. Germline loops: CDR1 GTSNPN, CDR2 SVGIG (reference sequence). CDR3 loop: CAWSVSGYTEAFF. CDR3 coding DNA: TGTGCCTGGAGTGTCTCGGGGTACACTGAAGCTTTCTTT.

The chain recombines TRBV10-3 with TRBJ2-6; no clear D. This CDR3 region has 16 residues. V lost 3 bases and J 1 base, leaving 10 bases between the germline ends. In germline, CDR1 is ENHRY, CDR2 SYGVKD. The CDR3 bases are TGTGCCATCAGTGACTTGGCAGTTTCTGGGGCCAACGTCCTGACTTTC. As protein: CAISDLAVSGANVLTF.

V usage is TRBV11-2 and J usage is TRBJ1-1; no clear D. Per germline, CDR1 SGHAT and CDR2 FQNNGV. Trimming removed 5 bases from V and 7 bases from J, with 17 bases in between. This CDR3 is built from 14 residues. The CDR3, as DNA: TGTGCCAGCAGCCAAAGCGGTGGGGTTAATGAAGCTTTCTTT. It yields the protein CASSQSGGVNEAFF.

This chain links TRBV5-4 with TRBJ2-7; perhaps D is TRBD1 or TRBD2 (5 bases each). Deletions cut 1 base from V and 2 bases from J, with 13 bases between. The CDR3 spans 15 residues. Germline assignment: CDR1 SGHNT and CDR2 YYREEE (reference sequence). This CDR3 is CASSLMGRGAYEQYF. In nucleotides, the CDR3 is TGTGCCAGCAGCTTGATGGGACGGGGCGCCTACGAGCAGTACTTC.

The V and J genes are TRBV11-1 and TRBJ2-7; D gene ambiguous. V was cut by 1 base and J by 11 bases, with 15 bases left in between. The CDR3 extends over 13 amino acids. Germline assignment: CDR1 SGHAT and CDR2 FQDESV (reference sequence). This CDR3 reads CASSLGQNFVEYF. CDR3 coding DNA: TGTGCCAGCAGCTTAGGTCAGAATTTCGTGGAGTACTTC.

The chain joins TRBV2 to TRBJ1-1, with 11 bases identical to TRBD1. CDR1 SNHLY and CDR2 FYNNEI come from the germline V gene. The CDR3 runs 14 residues. The V gene end was trimmed by 8 bases and the J gene end by 6 bases; junction bases not matched to a gene: 8. This CDR3 reads CASGGQGEGAEAFF. The CDR3 bases are TGTGCCAGCGGGGGACAGGGGGAGGGTGCTGAAGCTTTCTTT.

This chain joins TRBV27 and TRBJ2-5, with TRBD2 matching 15 bases. The ends lost 6 bases at V and 5 bases at J; junction bases unmatched: 4. This CDR3 spans 15 amino acids. CDR1 MNHEY and CDR2 SMNVEV come from the germline V gene (reference sequence). The CDR3 DNA follows: TGTGCCAGCAGAACTGGACTAGCGGGAGGGGAGACCCAGTACTTC. Its translation is CASRTGLAGGETQYF.

The J gene is TRBJ1-1, the V gene TRBV21-1; TRBD1, the table's D call, lacks a check against the DNA. TRBV21-1 is a documented pseudogene. The CDR3 is 15 residues long. Here the CDR3 DNA reads TGTGCCAGCAGCAAACCGGGACAGGTTGAAACTGAAGCTTTCTTT. Translated, it gives CASSKPGQVETEAFF.

V and J are TRBV2 and TRBJ1-2; D is undetermined. The V gene's germline CDR1 is SNHLY and CDR2 FYNNEI. The CDR3 totals 13 residues. With 3 bases removed from V and 6 bases from J, the gap between germline ends came to 11 bases. Here the CDR3 reads CASSESRRNGYTF. CDR3 coding DNA: TGTGCCAGCAGTGAGAGTCGGAGGAATGGCTACACCTTC.

This clone was recorded once. Other DNA sequences within the sample encode an identical CDR3. J is TRBJ2-7 and V is TRBV18; the match to TRBD1 covers 11 bases. The V gene's germline CDR1 is KGHSH and CDR2 LQKENI. V was clipped by 6 bases and J by 6 bases; unmatched bases: 7. The CDR3 runs to 14 residues. The CDR3 reads CASSPGTGGFEQYF. CDR3 bases: TGTGCCAGCTCGCCCGGGACAGGGGGTTTCGAGCAGTACTTC.

In this sample, this clone turned up once. V usage is TRBV5-1 and J usage is TRBJ1-4; weak D call: TRBD1 (5 bases). The CDR3 totals 16 residues. V was trimmed by 1 base and J by 7 bases, leaving 17 bases between them. The germline gives CDR1 SGHRS, CDR2 YFSETQ. The CDR3 is CASSLQGDRKIEKLFF. CDR3 DNA: TGCGCCAGCAGCTTGCAAGGAGACAGAAAGATTGAAAAACTGTTTTTT.

This chain uses TRBV28 with TRBJ1-1; D is unresolved. Germline-derived CDR1 and CDR2 are MDHEN and SYDVKM. Between the trimmed V and J ends, which lost 5 bases and 2 bases, there was a span of 15 bases. This CDR3 contains 15 residues. The DNA for the CDR3 is TGTGCCAGCAGTACCCCCCGGGAGGGCAACACTGAAGCTTTCTTT. Translation: CASSTPREGNTEAFF.

CDR3 bases: TGCGCCAGCAGCCAAGTAGTGCGGGGGAAGATCCTTAATGAAAAACTGTTTTTT. This translates into CASSQVVRGKILNEKLFF. The rearrangement uses TRBV4-1 and TRBJ1-4; possibly TRBD1 for D (5 bases). The germline V gene encodes CDR1 MGHRA and CDR2 YSYEKL. There are 18 residues in the CDR3. V lost 1 base, J lost 4 bases, and 19 bases lay in between.

The CDR3 loop reads CAWAGSPYEQYF. In DNA form, the CDR3 reads TGTGCCTGGGCTGGGTCCCCCTACGAGCAGTACTTC. This chain connects TRBV30 to TRBJ2-7; D is unresolved. Germline V gene lookup returns CDR1 GTSNPN and CDR2 SVGIG (reference sequence). The CDR3 consists of 12 residues. Trimming took off 5 bases at V and 2 bases at J, with 10 bases between the two ends. Looking up the rest from reference TRBV30 and TRBJ2-7 gives the full variable domain: SQTIHQWPATLVQPVGSPLSLECTVEGTSNPNLYWYRQAAGRGLQLLFYSVGIGQISSEVPQNLSASRPQDRQFILSSKKLLLSDSGFYLCAWAGSPYEQYFGPGTRLTVT.

There are a few counts of this clone. The chain employs TRBV7-6 and TRBJ2-2; D is ambiguous. Trimming took 3 bases from V and 6 from J, leaving 2 bases between them. Germline-derived CDR1 and CDR2 are SGHVS and FNYEAQ. This CDR3 comprises 11 residues. DNA of the CDR3: TGTGCCAGCAGCTTCGCCGGGGAGCTGTTTTTT. Its protein product is CASSFAGELFF.